One sample yielded the 2 T cell receptor beta chains listed below, sequenced in a study of OX40 agonist ivuxolimab in advanced cancers. Here immunoSEQ multiplex PCR was the method, and the copy in TCRdb shows in-frame clones only, minus some. The sample contains around 71,000 clones, about 88% of which appear only once. The sequencing here drew on CD4+ or CD8+ T cells sorted from blood, taken in a trial of the OX40 agonist ivuxolimab. The receptor set was obtained from an adult with an advanced solid tumor such as melanoma, head and neck, liver or kidney cancer.

This chain links TRBV7-2 with TRBJ2-5; D unresolved. Per the germline V gene, CDR1 is SGHTA and CDR2 is FQGNSA. The CDR3 is 13 amino acids. The V and J ends lost 3 bases and 4 bases respectively, with 9 bases between them. CDR3 nucleotide sequence: TGTGCCAGCAGCTTCGACTTAGGAGAGACCCAGTACTTC. Its translation is CASSFDLGETQYF.

V usage is TRBV5-1 and J usage is TRBJ2-3; no reliable D call. This CDR3 has 13 amino acids. Trimming removed 0 bases at V and 4 bases at J, with 6 bases between. The germline V gene encodes CDR1 SGHRS and CDR2 YFSETQ. In nucleotides, the CDR3 is TGCGCCAGCAGCTTGGGTAGCCCAGATACGCAGTATTTT. Its protein product is CASSLGSPDTQYF.